This entry lists 31 T cell receptor beta chains sequenced from one sample in a study of cytomegalovirus exposure and HLA in healthy donors (dated by TCRdb to the late 2010s). Preparation of the library involved the immunoSEQ multiplex PCR assay. For the multiplex PCR, a mixture combining 60 forward primers for TCR Vbeta segments and 13 reverse primers for TCR Jbeta segments was used. The table was pulled from immuneACCESS by TCRdb, which kept in-frame rearrangements only. Such tables lose some clones; where checked, under half of the loss comes from unresolved V genes, and the rest has no known cause. A total of roughly 120,000 clones appear in this sample, 60% to 80% of them only once. Jointly, the top ten make up about 5% of the sample. Sequencing used PBMCs. These receptor sequences come from a woman between 25 and 40 years old in good health and CMV-seropositive.

This chain links TRBV27 with TRBJ2-7, with D possibly being TRBD2 (5 bases). The length of the CDR3 is 13 residues. The V gene lost 6 bases and the J gene lost 6 bases, with 15 bases spanning the gap. The V gene's germline CDR1 is MNHEY and CDR2 SMNVEV (reference sequence). The CDR3 DNA reads TGTGCCAGCAGCGAAGGAGGCAGTGGCGAGCAGTACTTC. Its translation: CASSEGGSGEQYF.

This clone showed up just once. The CDR3 DNA reads as TGTGCCAGCAGCCAATCGGGACAGGGCTTGAGCAATCAGCCCCAGCATTTT. It specifies CASSQSGQGLSNQPQHF. The chain recombines TRBV16 with TRBJ1-5; 9 bases agree with TRBD1. CDR1 is KGHSY, CDR2 FQNENV, per germline. The CDR3 consists of 17 residues. The trim removed 0 bases at V and 1 base at J, leaving 4 bases unmatched. Full variable domain (missing parts from reference TRBV16 and TRBJ1-5): GEEVAQTPKHLVRGEGQKAKLYCAPIKGHSYVFWYQQVLKNEFKFLISFQNENVFDETGMPKERFSAKCLPNSPCSLEIQATKLEDSAVYFCASSQSGQGLSNQPQHFGDGTRLSIL.

With respect to this clone: One end of the junction is discordant with germline, which a read error may explain. The genes are TRBV11-3 and TRBJ2-1, with D tentatively TRBD1 (6 bases). Germline V lookup: CDR1 SGHNT, CDR2 YENEEA. This CDR3 region has 16 residues. The CDR3 DNA is TGTGCCAGCGGCTTACTGCAGGGACAAACCTACAATGAGCAGTTCTTC. Its translation is CASGLLQGQTYNEQFF.

The V and J genes are TRBV19 and TRBJ2-6, with TRBD1 identical over 7 bases. The CDR3 length is 17 residues. CDR1 and CDR2 from the germline V gene are LNHDA and SQIVND (reference sequence). V dropped 3 bases and J dropped 0; count of bases not matched to a gene: 5. As DNA, the CDR3 is TGTGCCAGTAGTATTCTGACAGGGATCTCTGGGGCCAACGTCCTGACTTTC. Translating it yields CASSILTGISGANVLTF.

The chain employs TRBV7-9 and TRBJ2-2; 11 bases agree with TRBD1. CDR1 SEHNR and CDR2 FQNEAQ come from the germline V gene (reference sequence). The CDR3 is 17 residues long. Unmatched junction bases numbered 10, after V lost 5 bases and J lost 5 bases. CDR3 protein: CASSRTMGTGGTGELFF. The CDR3 coding sequence is TGTGCCAGCAGCCGAACAATGGGGACAGGGGGAACCGGGGAGCTGTTTTTT.

This clone came up a few times. The chain carries TRBV7-3 and TRBJ2-7, with TRBD1 identical over 9 bases. The CDR3 extends over 13 amino acids. Germline V CDR1 and CDR2: SGHTA, FQGTGA. Trimming took 4 bases from V and 6 from J; bases not matched to a gene: 4. The CDR3: CASSSIQGAEQYF. In DNA, the CDR3 is TGTGCCAGCAGCTCTATACAGGGGGCCGAGCAGTACTTC.

This clone has only a few counts. The J gene is TRBJ2-1, the V gene TRBV7-2, with 11 bases fitting TRBD2. CDR1 SGHTA and CDR2 FQGNSA come from the germline V gene. The CDR3 consists of 17 residues. J lost 4 bases, V lost 3 bases, and 8 bases had no gene match. The CDR3 region is CASSLRLAGSEYNEQFF. In nucleotides, the CDR3 is TGTGCCAGCAGCTTGAGACTAGCGGGGTCGGAATACAATGAGCAGTTCTTC.

The chain uses TRBV18 and TRBJ1-2; TRBD1 matches at 7 bases. This CDR3 is 15 amino acids long. The germline V gene has CDR1 KGHSH and CDR2 LQKENI. J was trimmed by 8 bases and V by 2 bases; bases with no gene match: 11. CDR3 in DNA: TGTGCCAGCTCACCAGTACCTAGCCCGGACAGGGGCTACACCTTC. Translation: CASSPVPSPDRGYTF.

The chain links TRBV4-1 to TRBJ2-5; weak D call: TRBD2 (5 bases). The J call may be faulty, since TRBJ2-7 better matches the DNA end. The length of the CDR3 is 16 residues. CDR1 is MGHRA and CDR2 is YSYEKL in the germline V gene. The CDR3 DNA reads TGCGCCAGCAGCCAAGTTAATATACTAGTGTACGACGAGCAGTACTTC. Translation gives CASSQVNILVYDEQYF.

The chain couples TRBV30 to TRBJ2-3, with 8 bases fitting TRBD2. Germline V gene sequence: CDR1 GTSNPN, CDR2 SVGIG (reference sequence). J gave up 6 bases and V 3 bases, and 8 bases lay outside the gene matches. The CDR3 sequence is 14 residues long. This CDR3 reads CAWRIGTSLDTQYF. CDR3 nucleotide sequence: TGTGCCTGGAGGATCGGGACTAGTTTGGATACGCAGTATTTT.

This chain connects TRBV27 to TRBJ2-1; TRBD2 is a possible D gene (5 bases). Germline assignment: CDR1 MNHEY and CDR2 SMNVEV (reference sequence). This CDR3 comprises 15 residues. Trimming left V 0 bases short and J 4 bases short, with 10 bases between. The CDR3 protein is CASSLSPLAYNEQFF. DNA for the CDR3: TGTGCCAGCAGTTTATCTCCCCTAGCTTACAATGAGCAGTTCTTC.

The V gene is TRBV2, the J gene TRBJ2-2; 9 bases line up with TRBD1. The CDR3 consists of 16 residues. V gave up 6 bases and J gave up 1 base; unmatched junction bases: 6. Germline V lookup: CDR1 SNHLY, CDR2 FYNNEI. The CDR3 loop reads CASRGPGQGNTGELFF. CDR3 bases: TGTGCCAGCAGAGGACCGGGACAGGGGAACACCGGGGAGCTGTTTTTT. The entire variable domain, with the rest obtained from reference TRBV2 and TRBJ2-2, is as follows: EPEVTQTPSHQVTQMGQEVILRCVPISNHLYFYWYRQILGQKVEFLVSFYNNEISEKSEIFDDQFSVERPDGSNFTLKIRSTKLEDSAMYFCASRGPGQGNTGELFFGEGSRLTVL.

The rearrangement links TRBV2 to TRBJ2-5; 7 nucleotides agree with TRBD1. The J call may be wrong; the DNA end is better matched by TRBJ2-7. CDR3 size: 16 residues. CDR1 is SNHLY, CDR2 FYNNEI, per germline. The CDR3 DNA is TGTGCCAGCAGTGAGTCAGCAGGGGGACCATACTACGAGCAGTACTTC. It yields the protein CASSESAGGPYYEQYF.

The chain carries TRBV9 and TRBJ2-1, with 10 bases lining up with TRBD2. The trim removed 0 bases at V and 8 bases at J, leaving 8 bases unmatched. This CDR3 spans 16 amino acids. Germline assignment: CDR1 SGDLS and CDR2 YYNGEE. The CDR3 reads CASSVVGAGGPDEQFF. CDR3 nucleotide sequence: TGTGCCAGCAGCGTAGTCGGAGCGGGGGGGCCTGATGAGCAGTTCTTC.

As for this clone: The same CDR3 also results from other DNA sequences found in this sample. CDR3 sequence (DNA): TGTGCCAGCAGTCGGACAGGCTCGGCCTCCTACGAGCAGTACTTC. This gives the protein CASSRTGSASYEQYF. V usage is TRBV2 and J usage is TRBJ2-7; 7 bases fit TRBD1. This CDR3 has 15 amino acids. Trimming removed 5 bases from V and 0 bases from J; junction bases left unmatched: 7. Germline-derived CDR1 and CDR2 are SNHLY and FYNNEI.

This sequence joins TRBV4-1 and TRBJ2-1; TRBD2 matches at 11 bases. Germline CDR1 and CDR2: MGHRA and YSYEKL. V lost 1 base and J lost 4; bases outside the gene matches: 0. The CDR3 has 15 amino acids. The CDR3 loop reads CASSQVAGGYNEQFF. The CDR3 coding sequence is TGCGCCAGCAGCCAAGTAGCGGGGGGGTACAATGAGCAGTTCTTC.

V and J are TRBV9 and TRBJ2-1, with a weak D call TRBD1 (6 bases). The germline V and J ends were trimmed by 1 base and 4 bases, with 12 bases remaining between them. The germline CDR1 and CDR2 sequences are SGDLS and YYNGEE. CDR3 length: 15 residues. The CDR3 DNA follows: TGTGCCAGCAGCGTAAGGGCAGGGGTATACAATGAGCAGTTCTTC. This sequence encodes CASSVRAGVYNEQFF.

The J gene is TRBJ2-5, the V gene TRBV2, with a possible D match to TRBD2 (5 bases). CDR1 and CDR2 (germline): SNHLY, FYNNEI. Trimming took 6 bases from V and 11 from J, leaving 10 bases between them. The CDR3 has 10 residues. The chain's CDR3 is CASRIREQYF. CDR3 nucleotides: TGTGCCAGCAGGATAAGGGAGCAGTACTTC.

The chain couples TRBV10-1 to TRBJ2-1, with D possibly matching TRBD1 (5 bases). This CDR3 comprises 14 residues. Between the trimmed V and J ends, which lost 5 bases and 8 bases, there was a span of 16 bases. The germline V gene encodes CDR1 WNHNN and CDR2 SYGVQD (reference sequence). The CDR3 sequence: CASSQLGAPDEQFF. The DNA of the CDR3 is TGCGCCAGCAGTCAGTTAGGGGCCCCAGATGAGCAGTTCTTC.

The J gene is TRBJ2-7, the V gene TRBV4-1, with 8 bases aligning to TRBD2. Trimming removed 4 bases from V and 6 bases from J; junction bases left unmatched: 14. Germline V gene sequence: CDR1 MGHRA, CDR2 YSYEKL. There are 16 residues in the CDR3. CDR3 DNA sequence: TGCGCCAGCAGCCTTAATTTAGCGGGGAGACGGCCCGAGCAGTACTTC. Translated: CASSLNLAGRRPEQYF.

The gene calls are TRBV5-1 and TRBJ2-7; TRBD2 matches 8 bases. V was clipped by 4 bases and J by 6 bases; unmatched bases: 12. The CDR3 runs to 15 residues. Germline V lookup: CDR1 SGHRS, CDR2 YFSETQ. The CDR3 DNA reads as TGCGCCAGCAGCCCTGGTGGCGGGGGGCCCCGCGAGCAGTACTTC. Translation: CASSPGGGGPREQYF.

This clone was seen a handful of times. The J gene is TRBJ2-5, the V gene TRBV5-1; D uncertain. CDR3 size: 13 residues. The germline V gene has CDR1 SGHRS and CDR2 YFSETQ. The V end was cut by 6 bases, the J end by 4 bases, with 13 bases between. The CDR3 sequence: CASTLEAAETQYF. The CDR3 coding sequence is TGCGCCAGCACCCTAGAGGCCGCAGAGACCCAGTACTTC.

This sequence joins TRBV19 and TRBJ1-3; tentative D call: TRBD1 (5 bases). The V gene lost 4 bases and the J gene lost 0 bases, with 16 bases spanning the gap. The CDR3 totals 17 residues. Germline V CDR1 and CDR2: LNHDA, SQIVND (reference sequence). CDR3 DNA: TGTGCCAGTAGTAAGGGCCCGGGGGGACTCTCTGGAAACACCATATATTTT. Its translation: CASSKGPGGLSGNTIYF.

In its sample, this clone was seen a few times. The chain couples TRBV7-9 to TRBJ1-1, with D uncertain. Trimming shortened V by 6 bases and J by 5 bases, and 10 bases separated the two germline ends. The CDR3 is 12 residues long. Germline CDR1 SEHNR, CDR2 FQNEAQ (reference sequence). The CDR3 protein is CASRAPLTEAFF. As DNA, the CDR3 is TGTGCCAGCAGAGCCCCATTAACTGAAGCTTTCTTT.

There are a few counts of this clone. This chain joins TRBV19 and TRBJ2-7, with TRBD2 identical over 13 bases. This CDR3 has 15 residues. In germline, CDR1 is LNHDA, CDR2 SQIVND (reference sequence). V lost 5 bases to trimming and J lost 3 bases; unmatched junction nucleotides: 4. The CDR3 loop reads CASSGGLAGVYEQYF. CDR3 bases: TGTGCCAGTAGTGGAGGACTAGCGGGGGTCTACGAGCAGTACTTC.

This sequence joins TRBV27 and TRBJ2-7; 7 nucleotides line up with TRBD1. The CDR3 extends over 16 amino acids. Trimming at V came to 5 bases and at J to 0 bases, leaving 10 bases not matched to a gene. From germline, CDR1 is MNHEY and CDR2 SMNVEV (reference sequence). The CDR3 DNA reads as TGTGCCAGCAGTCCCCTCGGACAGGTTCTCTCCTACGAGCAGTACTTC. It is translated as CASSPLGQVLSYEQYF.

This chain uses TRBV6-5 with TRBJ2-5; 9 nucleotides match TRBD2. The V segment lost 2 bases and the J segment 5 bases; nucleotides outside the gene matches: 9. Germline CDR1 is MNHEY and CDR2 is SVGAGI. The CDR3 contains 16 residues. CDR3 bases: TGTGCCAGCAGTTACCGCCCCGGGACTAGCTTGGAGACCCAGTACTTC. Protein sequence: CASSYRPGTSLETQYF.

Remarks on this clone: The sample contains more than one DNA sequence encoding this CDR3. The rearrangement links TRBV7-6 to TRBJ1-1; no clear D. Germline-derived CDR1 and CDR2 are SGHVS and FNYEAQ. V shed 1 base and J shed 1 base, with 4 bases lying between them. The CDR3 totals 13 residues. The CDR3 is CASSLEQNTEAFF. CDR3 bases: TGTGCCAGCAGCTTAGAGCAGAACACTGAAGCTTTCTTT.

This clone was seen only once. This chain connects TRBV27 to TRBJ1-6; no firm D call. The V end lost 1 base, the J end lost 4 bases, and 11 bases lay between the germline ends. CDR3 length: 16 residues. Germline loops: CDR1 MNHEY, CDR2 SMNVEV (reference sequence). In DNA, the CDR3 is TGTGCCAGCAGTTTATTCGGAGTTGCTTATAATTCACCCCTCCACTTT. Encoded protein: CASSLFGVAYNSPLHF.

The chain recombines TRBV7-2 with TRBJ2-4; D call uncertain. V lost 1 base, J lost 10 bases, and 11 bases lay in between. CDR3 size: 13 residues. Germline loops: CDR1 SGHTA, CDR2 FQGNSA. The CDR3 sequence: CASSLDRDGIQYF. CDR3 sequence (DNA): TGTGCCAGCAGCTTAGACAGAGATGGTATTCAGTACTTC.

This clone was counted only a few times. V usage is TRBV6-6 and J usage is TRBJ1-1; 7 bases line up with TRBD1. In germline, CDR1 is MNHNY, CDR2 SVGAGI (reference sequence). The V gene end was trimmed by 5 bases and the J gene end by 0 bases; junction bases not matched to a gene: 9. This CDR3 has 16 residues. This CDR3 reads CASSPPTGALNTEAFF. The CDR3 region has the DNA TGTGCCAGCAGTCCACCCACAGGGGCCTTGAACACTGAAGCTTTCTTT.